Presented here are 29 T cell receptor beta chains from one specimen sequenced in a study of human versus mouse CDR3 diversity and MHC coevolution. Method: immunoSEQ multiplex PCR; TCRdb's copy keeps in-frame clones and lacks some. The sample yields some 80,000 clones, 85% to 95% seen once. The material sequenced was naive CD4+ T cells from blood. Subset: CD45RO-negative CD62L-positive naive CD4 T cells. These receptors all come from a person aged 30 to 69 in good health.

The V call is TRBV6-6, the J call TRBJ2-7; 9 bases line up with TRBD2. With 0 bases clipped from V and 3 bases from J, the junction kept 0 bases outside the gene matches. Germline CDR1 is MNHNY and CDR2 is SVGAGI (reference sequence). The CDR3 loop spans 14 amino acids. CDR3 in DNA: TGTGCCAGCAGTTACTCTAGCGGGAGCTACGAGCAGTACTTC. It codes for CASSYSSGSYEQYF.

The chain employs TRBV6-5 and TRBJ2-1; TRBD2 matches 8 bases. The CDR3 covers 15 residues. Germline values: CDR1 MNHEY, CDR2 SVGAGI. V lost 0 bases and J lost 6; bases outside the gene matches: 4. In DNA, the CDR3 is TGTGCCAGCAGTTACTCGGCCGGGAGGGTCAATGAGCAGTTCTTC. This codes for CASSYSAGRVNEQFF.

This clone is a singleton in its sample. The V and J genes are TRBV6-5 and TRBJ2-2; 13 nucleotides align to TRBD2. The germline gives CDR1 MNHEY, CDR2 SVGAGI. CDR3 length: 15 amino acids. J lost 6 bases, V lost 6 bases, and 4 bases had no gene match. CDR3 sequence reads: CASRGLAGVPGELFF. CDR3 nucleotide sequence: TGTGCCAGCAGAGGACTAGCGGGAGTCCCCGGGGAGCTGTTTTTT.

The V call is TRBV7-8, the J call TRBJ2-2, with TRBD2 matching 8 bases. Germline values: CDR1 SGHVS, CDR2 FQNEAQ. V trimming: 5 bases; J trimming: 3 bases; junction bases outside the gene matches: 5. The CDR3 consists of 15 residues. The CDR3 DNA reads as TGTGCCAGCAGCCCCGGGACTAGAGACACCGGGGAGCTGTTTTTT. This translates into CASSPGTRDTGELFF.

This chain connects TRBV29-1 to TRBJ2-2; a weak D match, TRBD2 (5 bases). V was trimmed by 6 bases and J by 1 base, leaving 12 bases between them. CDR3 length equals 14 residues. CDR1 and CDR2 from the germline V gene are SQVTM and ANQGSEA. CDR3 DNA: TGCAGCGTGAGGGCCCCGGGGAACACCGGGGAGCTGTTTTTT. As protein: CSVRAPGNTGELFF.

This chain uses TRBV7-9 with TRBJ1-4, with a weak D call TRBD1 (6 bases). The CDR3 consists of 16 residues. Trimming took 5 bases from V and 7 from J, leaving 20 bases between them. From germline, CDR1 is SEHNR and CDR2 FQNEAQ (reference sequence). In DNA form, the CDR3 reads TGTGCCAGCAGCCATAAAACGACAGGCCTGAGTGAAAAACTGTTTTTT. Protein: CASSHKTTGLSEKLFF.

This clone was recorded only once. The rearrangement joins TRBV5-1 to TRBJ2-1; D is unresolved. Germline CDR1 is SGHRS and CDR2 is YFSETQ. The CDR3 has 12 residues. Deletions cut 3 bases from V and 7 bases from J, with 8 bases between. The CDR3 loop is CASSSAGNEQFF. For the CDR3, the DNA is TGCGCCAGCAGCTCCGCCGGTAATGAGCAGTTCTTC. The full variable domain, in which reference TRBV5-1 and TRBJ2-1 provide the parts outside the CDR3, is KAGVTQTPRYLIKTRGQQVTLSCSPISGHRSVSWYQQTPGQGLQFLFEYFSETQRNKGNFPGRFSGRQFSNSRSEMNVSTLELGDSALYLCASSSAGNEQFFGPGTRLTVL.

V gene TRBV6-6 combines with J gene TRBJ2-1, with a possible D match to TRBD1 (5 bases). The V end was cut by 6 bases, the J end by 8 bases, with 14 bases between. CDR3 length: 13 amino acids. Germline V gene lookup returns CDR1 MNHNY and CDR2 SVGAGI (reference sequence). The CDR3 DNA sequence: TGTGCCAGCAGGCCCACAGGATTCGATGAGCAGTTCTTC. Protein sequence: CASRPTGFDEQFF.

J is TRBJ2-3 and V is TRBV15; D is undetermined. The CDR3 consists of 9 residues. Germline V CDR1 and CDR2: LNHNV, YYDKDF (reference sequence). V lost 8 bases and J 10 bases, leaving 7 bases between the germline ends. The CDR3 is CATWAPQYF. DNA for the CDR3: TGTGCCACCTGGGCCCCGCAGTATTTT.

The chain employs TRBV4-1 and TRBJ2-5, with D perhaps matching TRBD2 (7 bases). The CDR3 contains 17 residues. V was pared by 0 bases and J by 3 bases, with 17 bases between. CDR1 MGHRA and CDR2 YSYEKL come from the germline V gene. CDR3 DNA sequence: TGCGCCAGCAGCCAAGACGCCTGGGGCGGGGGCGAAGAGACCCAGTACTTC. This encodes CASSQDAWGGGEETQYF.

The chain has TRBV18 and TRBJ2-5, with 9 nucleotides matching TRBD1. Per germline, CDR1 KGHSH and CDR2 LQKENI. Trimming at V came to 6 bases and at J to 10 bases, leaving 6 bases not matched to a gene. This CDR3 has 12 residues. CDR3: CASSRDREGQYF. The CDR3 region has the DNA TGTGCCAGCTCTCGGGACAGGGAGGGCCAGTACTTC. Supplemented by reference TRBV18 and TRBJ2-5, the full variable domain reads NAGVMQNPRHLVRRRGQEARLRCSPMKGHSHVYWYRQLPEEGLKFMVYLQKENIIDESGMPKERFSAEFPKEGPSILRIQQVVRGDSAAYFCASSRDREGQYFGPGTRLLVL.

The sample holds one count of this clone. Written as DNA, the CDR3 is TGTGCCAGCAGCTTAGCGGGTGTCAACGAGCAGTACTTC. It codes for CASSLAGVNEQYF. The chain has TRBV5-4 and TRBJ2-7, with D tentatively TRBD2 (6 bases). The CDR3 length is 13 residues. CDR1 is SGHNT, CDR2 YYREEE, per germline (reference sequence). Trimming removed 2 bases from V and 5 bases from J, with 11 bases in between.

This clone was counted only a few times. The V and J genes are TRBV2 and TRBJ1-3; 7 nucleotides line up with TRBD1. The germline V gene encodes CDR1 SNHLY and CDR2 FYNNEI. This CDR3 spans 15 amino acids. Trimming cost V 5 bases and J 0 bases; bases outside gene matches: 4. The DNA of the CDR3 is TGTGCCAGCAGTCCAACAGGGGCCTCTGGAAACACCATATATTTT. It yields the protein CASSPTGASGNTIYF.

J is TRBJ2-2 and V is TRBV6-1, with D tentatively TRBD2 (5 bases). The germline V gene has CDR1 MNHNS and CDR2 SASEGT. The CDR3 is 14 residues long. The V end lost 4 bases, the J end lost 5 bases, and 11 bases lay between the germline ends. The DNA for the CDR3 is TGTGCCAGCAGTGCGTCACGGGGAACCGGGGAGCTGTTTTTT. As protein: CASSASRGTGELFF.

The CDR3 region has the DNA TGCGCCAGCAGCCTGGGACTAGTTAACGAGCAGTACTTC. Residues: CASSLGLVNEQYF. The rearrangement joins TRBV5-1 to TRBJ2-7, with 8 nucleotides matching TRBD2. Per the germline V gene, CDR1 is SGHRS and CDR2 is YFSETQ. V shed 4 bases, J shed 5 bases, and the junction held 5 bases outside the gene matches. This CDR3 is built from 13 residues.

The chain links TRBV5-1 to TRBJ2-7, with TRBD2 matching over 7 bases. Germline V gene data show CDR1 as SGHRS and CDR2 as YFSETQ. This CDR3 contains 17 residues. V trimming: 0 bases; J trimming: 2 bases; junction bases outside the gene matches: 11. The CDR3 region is CASSLGGGGRDAYEQYF. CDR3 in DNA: TGCGCCAGCAGCTTGGGTGGGGGAGGGAGAGATGCCTACGAGCAGTACTTC.

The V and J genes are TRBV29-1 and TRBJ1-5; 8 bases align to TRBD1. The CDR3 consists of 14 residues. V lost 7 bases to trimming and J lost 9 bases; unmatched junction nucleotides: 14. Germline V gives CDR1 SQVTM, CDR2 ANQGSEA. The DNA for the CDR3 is TGCAGCGCTGGGACAGGACCCCAATCAGGGCCCCAGCATTTT. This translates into CSAGTGPQSGPQHF.

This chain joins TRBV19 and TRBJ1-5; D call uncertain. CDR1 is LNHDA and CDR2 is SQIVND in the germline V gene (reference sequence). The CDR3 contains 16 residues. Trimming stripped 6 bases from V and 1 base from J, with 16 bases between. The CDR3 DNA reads TGTGCCAGTAGCTCCTTCTGGGGAGGCAGCAATCAGCCCCAGCATTTT. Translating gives CASSSFWGGSNQPQHF. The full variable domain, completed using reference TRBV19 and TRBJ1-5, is DGGITQSPKYLFRKEGQNVTLSCEQNLNHDAMYWYRQDPGQGLRLIYYSQIVNDFQKGDIAEGYSVSREKKESFPLTVTSAQKNPTAFYLCASSSFWGGSNQPQHFGDGTRLSIL.

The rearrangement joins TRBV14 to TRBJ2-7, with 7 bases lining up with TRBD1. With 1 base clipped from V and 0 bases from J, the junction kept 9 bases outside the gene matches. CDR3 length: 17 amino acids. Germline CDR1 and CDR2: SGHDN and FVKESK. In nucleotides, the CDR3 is TGTGCCAGCAGCCAAGCGGGGCTTAGGGACAGCTCCTACGAGCAGTACTTC. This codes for CASSQAGLRDSSYEQYF.

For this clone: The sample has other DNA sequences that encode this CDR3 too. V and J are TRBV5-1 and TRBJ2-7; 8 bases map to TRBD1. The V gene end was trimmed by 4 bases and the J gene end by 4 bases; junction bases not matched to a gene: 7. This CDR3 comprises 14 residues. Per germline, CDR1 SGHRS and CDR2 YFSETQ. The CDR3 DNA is TGCGCCAGCAGCCCTGGGACAGGCGGGTACGAGCAGTACTTC. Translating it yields CASSPGTGGYEQYF.

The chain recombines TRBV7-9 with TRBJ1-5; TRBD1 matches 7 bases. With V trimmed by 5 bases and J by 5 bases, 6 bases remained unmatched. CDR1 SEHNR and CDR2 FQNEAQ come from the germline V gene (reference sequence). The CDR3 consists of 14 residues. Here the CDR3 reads CASSQQGGYQPQHF. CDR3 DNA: TGTGCCAGCAGCCAACAAGGGGGCTATCAGCCCCAGCATTTT.

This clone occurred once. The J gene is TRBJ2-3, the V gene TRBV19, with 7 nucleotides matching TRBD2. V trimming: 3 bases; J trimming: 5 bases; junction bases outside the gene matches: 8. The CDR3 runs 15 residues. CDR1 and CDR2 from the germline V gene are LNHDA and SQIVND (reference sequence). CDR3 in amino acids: CASSILSPGGDTQYF. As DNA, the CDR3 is TGTGCCAGTAGTATTCTGTCCCCGGGAGGAGATACGCAGTATTTT. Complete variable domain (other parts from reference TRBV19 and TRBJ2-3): DGGITQSPKYLFRKEGQNVTLSCEQNLNHDAMYWYRQDPGQGLRLIYYSQIVNDFQKGDIAEGYSVSREKKESFPLTVTSAQKNPTAFYLCASSILSPGGDTQYFGPGTRLTVL.

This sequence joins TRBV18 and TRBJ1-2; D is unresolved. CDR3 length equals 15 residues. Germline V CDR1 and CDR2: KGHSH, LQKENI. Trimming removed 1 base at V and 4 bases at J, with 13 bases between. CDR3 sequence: CASSPRRESAYGYTF. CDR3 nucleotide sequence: TGTGCCAGCTCACCACGAAGGGAGTCGGCCTATGGCTACACCTTC.

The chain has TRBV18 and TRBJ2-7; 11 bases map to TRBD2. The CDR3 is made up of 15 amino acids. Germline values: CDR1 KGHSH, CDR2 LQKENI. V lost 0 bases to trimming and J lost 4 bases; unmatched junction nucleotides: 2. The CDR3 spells CASSPPLAGGYEQYF. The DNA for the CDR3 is TGTGCCAGCTCACCACCGCTAGCGGGGGGATACGAGCAGTACTTC.

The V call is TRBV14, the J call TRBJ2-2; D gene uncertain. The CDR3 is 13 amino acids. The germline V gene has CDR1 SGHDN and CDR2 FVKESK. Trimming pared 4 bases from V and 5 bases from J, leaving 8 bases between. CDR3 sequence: CASSPRLTGELFF. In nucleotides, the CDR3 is TGTGCCAGCAGCCCTCGTTTGACCGGGGAGCTGTTTTTT.

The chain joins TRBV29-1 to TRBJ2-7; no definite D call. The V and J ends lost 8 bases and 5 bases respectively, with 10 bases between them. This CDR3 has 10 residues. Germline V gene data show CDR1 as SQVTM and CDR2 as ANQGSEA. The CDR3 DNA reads TGCAGCCCCCCCTTCCACGAGCAGTACTTC. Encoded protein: CSPPFHEQYF.

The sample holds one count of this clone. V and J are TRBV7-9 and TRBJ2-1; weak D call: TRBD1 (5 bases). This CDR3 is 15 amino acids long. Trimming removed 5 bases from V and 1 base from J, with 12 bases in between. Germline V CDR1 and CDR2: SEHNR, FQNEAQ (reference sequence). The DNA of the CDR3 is TGTGCCAGCAGCCCCCTTCAGGGTTCCTACAATGAGCAGTTCTTC. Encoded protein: CASSPLQGSYNEQFF.

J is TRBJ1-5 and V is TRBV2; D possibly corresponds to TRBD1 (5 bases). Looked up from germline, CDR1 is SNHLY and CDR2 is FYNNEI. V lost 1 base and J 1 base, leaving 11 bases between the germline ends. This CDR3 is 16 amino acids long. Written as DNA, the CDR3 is TGTGCCAGCAGTGAAGTGTCAGGGCTCAGCAATCAGCCCCAGCATTTT. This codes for CASSEVSGLSNQPQHF. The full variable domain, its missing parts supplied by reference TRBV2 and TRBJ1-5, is EPEVTQTPSHQVTQMGQEVILRCVPISNHLYFYWYRQILGQKVEFLVSFYNNEISEKSEIFDDQFSVERPDGSNFTLKIRSTKLEDSAMYFCASSEVSGLSNQPQHFGDGTRLSIL.

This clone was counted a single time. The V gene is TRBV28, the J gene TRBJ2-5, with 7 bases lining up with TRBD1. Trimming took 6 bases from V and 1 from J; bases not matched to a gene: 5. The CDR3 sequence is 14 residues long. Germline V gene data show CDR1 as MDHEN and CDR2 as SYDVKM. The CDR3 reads CASSPGTAQETQYF. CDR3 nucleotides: TGTGCCAGCAGCCCAGGGACAGCCCAAGAGACCCAGTACTTC.